Listed here are 21 T cell receptor beta chains from one sample, sequenced in a study of blood T cell repertoires in COVID-19. Repertoires were generated with immunoSEQ multiplex PCR, while TCRdb's copy carries only in-frame clones and drops some. The sample carries 200,000 to 300,000 clones, more than 70% recorded once. Sample: peripheral blood. These receptors were taken from a man aged 80 or over with acute or convalescent COVID-19.

The V and J genes are TRBV27 and TRBJ2-7; 10 bases align to TRBD1. J gave up 1 base and V 8 bases, and 5 bases lay outside the gene matches. Germline assignment: CDR1 MNHEY and CDR2 SMNVEV (reference sequence). This CDR3 is 14 amino acids long. The CDR3 DNA is TGTGCCAGCGGTCGGACAGGGGGTTCCTACGAGCAGTACTTC. Translating gives CASGRTGGSYEQYF.

The chain carries TRBV24-1 and TRBJ2-1, with TRBD2 as a possible D gene (6 bases). In germline, CDR1 is KGHDR, CDR2 SFDVKD. The CDR3 has 16 residues. Trimming removed 1 base at V and 0 bases at J, with 9 bases between. In DNA form, the CDR3 reads TGTGCCACCAGTGATTTCCTCGGGAGCTCCTACAATGAGCAGTTCTTC. Amino acid sequence: CATSDFLGSSYNEQFF.

The chain is built from TRBV27 and TRBJ2-3, with D possibly TRBD1 on 5 matching bases. Looked up from germline, CDR1 is MNHEY and CDR2 is SMNVEV (reference sequence). This CDR3 is 19 amino acids long. Trimming took off 3 bases at V and 0 bases at J, with 22 bases between the two ends. CDR3 region: CASSLDRVVGATSTDTQYF. As DNA, the CDR3 is TGTGCCAGCAGTTTGGATAGGGTGGTAGGGGCCACTAGCACAGATACGCAGTATTTT.

The chain uses TRBV21-1 and TRBJ2-2; the table assigns TRBD2, which was not confirmed against the DNA. TRBV21-1 is a pseudogene segment. The CDR3 totals 14 residues. The CDR3 loop reads CARGNKESTGELFF. The CDR3 DNA follows: TGTGCCAGAGGTAACAAGGAGAGCACCGGGGAGCTGTTTTTT.

The V gene is TRBV3-1 (or the pseudogene TRBV3-2), the J gene TRBJ1-6; D possibly corresponds to TRBD1 (6 bases). V was pared by 1 base and J by 8 bases, with 9 bases between. CDR3 size: 14 residues. Germline V gene lookup returns CDR1 LGHDT and CDR2 YNNKEL (reference sequence). The CDR3 DNA sequence: TGTGCCAGCAGCCAAGCAGGGGTTTATTCACCCCTCCACTTT. Protein sequence: CASSQAGVYSPLHF.

V is TRBV7-2 and J is TRBJ1-1; D unclear. V was clipped by 2 bases and J by 1 base, with 5 bases between them. Germline loops: CDR1 SGHTA, CDR2 FQGNSA. The CDR3 spans 13 residues. The CDR3 region is CASSLIANTEAFF. The CDR3 coding sequence is TGTGCCAGCAGCTTAATAGCGAACACTGAAGCTTTCTTT.

The V gene is TRBV5-1, the J gene TRBJ1-4; 12 nucleotides agree with TRBD1. CDR3 length: 16 residues. Looked up from germline, CDR1 is SGHRS and CDR2 is YFSETQ. The V and J ends lost 3 bases and 7 bases, in that order; junction bases with no gene match: 7. Written as DNA, the CDR3 is TGCGCCAGCAGCTCCGGGACAGGGGGCGCGGGTGAAAAACTGTTTTTT. Its translation is CASSSGTGGAGEKLFF. Together with reference TRBV5-1 and TRBJ1-4, the CDR3 gives the full variable domain: KAGVTQTPRYLIKTRGQQVTLSCSPISGHRSVSWYQQTPGQGLQFLFEYFSETQRNKGNFPGRFSGRQFSNSRSEMNVSTLELGDSALYLCASSSGTGGAGEKLFFGSGTQLSVL.

V gene TRBV15 combines with J gene TRBJ2-3, with D perhaps matching TRBD1 (6 bases). With 5 bases removed from V and 4 bases from J, the gap between germline ends came to 16 bases. The V gene's germline CDR1 is LNHNV and CDR2 YYDKDF (reference sequence). The CDR3 contains 15 residues. CDR3 loop: CATSPQGGFADTQYF. Written as DNA, the CDR3 is TGTGCCACCAGCCCACAGGGTGGTTTTGCAGATACGCAGTATTTT. The complete variable domain, with remaining parts taken from reference TRBV15 and TRBJ2-3, reads DAMVIQNPRYQVTQFGKPVTLSCSQTLNHNVMYWYQQKSSQAPKLLFHYYDKDFNNEADTPDNFQSRRPNTSFCFLDIRSPGLGDTAMYLCATSPQGGFADTQYFGPGTRLTVL.

The chain has TRBV2 and TRBJ2-2; the match to TRBD2 covers 12 bases. This CDR3 spans 16 amino acids. The V gene end was trimmed by 6 bases and the J gene end by 6 bases; junction bases not matched to a gene: 8. Germline V gene data show CDR1 as SNHLY and CDR2 as FYNNEI. The CDR3 DNA follows: TGTGCCAGCAGGACTAGCGGGAGTTCAATAGCCGGGGAGCTGTTTTTT. Encoded protein: CASRTSGSSIAGELFF.

The table lists this clone with a few counts. This chain links TRBV29-1 with TRBJ1-2; 8 nucleotides match TRBD1. The CDR3 contains 13 residues. V dropped 8 bases and J dropped 8; count of bases not matched to a gene: 13. Germline-derived CDR1 and CDR2 are SQVTM and ANQGSEA. The CDR3 sequence is CSTWTGKNEGYTF. CDR3 DNA: TGCAGCACCTGGACAGGGAAAAATGAGGGCTACACCTTC.

The chain uses TRBV11-1 and TRBJ2-5; D gene uncertain. From germline, CDR1 is SGHAT and CDR2 FQDESV (reference sequence). The CDR3 extends over 13 amino acids. V gave up 5 bases and J gave up 4 bases, with 11 bases separating them. The CDR3 DNA reads TGTGCCAGCAGCCCTAGATTTGGAGAGACCCAGTACTTC. This codes for CASSPRFGETQYF.

V gene TRBV12-3 or TRBV12-4 combines with J gene TRBJ1-1, with unresolved D. The CDR3 runs 13 residues. V was pared by 5 bases and J by 0 bases, with 7 bases between. CDR3 DNA sequence: TGTGCCAGCAGTCAAACTATGAACACTGAAGCTTTCTTT. It is translated as CASSQTMNTEAFF.

The sample holds one count of this clone. V and J are TRBV3-1 (or the pseudogene TRBV3-2) and TRBJ1-1; no definite D call. The CDR3 consists of 13 residues. The V gene lost 0 bases and the J gene lost 10 bases, with 12 bases spanning the gap. Germline CDR1 LGHDT, CDR2 YNNKEL (reference sequence). CDR3: CASSQDPPSGAFF. The DNA for the CDR3 is TGTGCCAGCAGCCAAGATCCCCCCTCAGGAGCTTTCTTT.

This chain uses TRBV28 with TRBJ1-2; D not certain. V was pared by 5 bases and J by 2 bases, with 6 bases between. The CDR3 runs 12 residues. Germline assignment: CDR1 MDHEN and CDR2 SYDVKM. The CDR3: CASSPINYGYTF. CDR3 DNA: TGTGCCAGCAGTCCCATCAACTATGGCTACACCTTC.

The CDR3 reads CASSGRRNKDEQFF. The DNA of the CDR3 is TGTGCCAGCAGTGGGCGGCGAAATAAAGATGAGCAGTTCTTC. This chain connects TRBV25-1 to TRBJ2-1; no firm D call. Germline CDR1 reads MGHDK; CDR2 reads SYGVNS. This CDR3 is 14 amino acids long. Trimming cost V 4 bases and J 8 bases, with 15 bases left between them.

This chain uses TRBV3-1 (or the pseudogene TRBV3-2) with TRBJ1-1; perhaps TRBD1 as D (5 bases). CDR1 and CDR2 (germline): LGHDT, YNNKEL (reference sequence). Trimming left V 5 bases short and J 0 bases short, with 10 bases between. This CDR3 has 14 amino acids. In DNA, the CDR3 is TGTGCCAGCAGCGCGGGACTGGTGAACACTGAAGCTTTCTTT. Protein sequence: CASSAGLVNTEAFF.

This clone appeared a few times. The genes are TRBV7-2 and TRBJ2-1, with 12 bases fitting TRBD2. The CDR3 runs 15 residues. Germline CDR1 and CDR2: SGHTA and FQGNSA. Trimming took 5 bases from V and 9 from J; bases not matched to a gene: 8. The CDR3 nucleotides read TGTGCCAGCAGCCCACCTAGCGGGGGGGCGGGTGAGCAGTTCTTC. Translating gives CASSPPSGGAGEQFF.

The chain carries TRBV20-1 and TRBJ1-2; D unclear. V lost 5 bases and J lost 8, with 12 bases in between. The CDR3 length is 11 residues. CDR1 is DFQATT and CDR2 is SNEGSKA in the germline V gene (reference sequence). The CDR3 region is CSAAVAGGYTF. The CDR3 DNA reads TGCAGTGCTGCCGTAGCCGGAGGCTACACCTTC.

This clone came up once. The J gene is TRBJ2-1, the V gene TRBV3-1 (or the pseudogene TRBV3-2); possible D gene TRBD2, 5 bases. V gave up 2 bases and J gave up 7 bases, with 18 bases separating them. The germline gives CDR1 LGHDT, CDR2 YNNKEL (reference sequence). The CDR3 covers 16 residues. The CDR3 loop is CASSQPTGIRGNEQFF. The CDR3 DNA follows: TGTGCCAGCAGCCAACCCACCGGGATACGAGGTAATGAGCAGTTCTTC.

The rearrangement joins TRBV18 to TRBJ2-3; D unresolved. V shed 1 base and J shed 7 bases, with 6 bases lying between them. The CDR3 runs to 12 residues. In germline, CDR1 is KGHSH, CDR2 LQKENI. In DNA form, the CDR3 reads TGTGCCAGCTCACCACAGCCAAATACGCAGTATTTT. Its translation is CASSPQPNTQYF.

The chain is built from TRBV12-3 or TRBV12-4 and TRBJ2-1, with a possible D match to TRBD1 (6 bases). The CDR3 sequence is 13 residues long. V was pared by 3 bases and J by 15 bases, with 18 bases between. The CDR3 DNA reads TGTGCCAGCAGTTTCCGTGGTGGAACAGGGCCGTTCTTC. Its protein is CASSFRGGTGPFF.